The 13 T cell receptor beta chains given below trace back to one sample, sequenced in a study of blood T cell repertoires in COVID-19. TCRdb keeps only in-frame clones here, not all; method: immunoSEQ multiplex PCR. The sample consists of 150,000 to 200,000 clones, about 80% of them appearing once. Sequencing was carried out using peripheral blood. The receptors were gathered from a human donor in a cohort sampled during active COVID-19.

The chain employs TRBV19 and TRBJ1-3, with D maybe TRBD1 (5 bases). The CDR3 sequence is 15 residues long. The V gene's germline CDR1 is LNHDA and CDR2 SQIVND (reference sequence). The V end was cut by 2 bases, the J end by 4 bases, with 12 bases between. Here the CDR3 reads CASSIQGLVGNTIYF. The CDR3 DNA reads as TGTGCCAGTAGTATACAGGGTCTGGTCGGAAACACCATATATTTT.

The V and J genes are TRBV18 and TRBJ2-6, with 7 bases lining up with TRBD1. This CDR3 is built from 16 residues. Looked up from germline, CDR1 is KGHSH and CDR2 is LQKENI. With 5 bases clipped from V and 0 bases from J, the junction kept 4 bases outside the gene matches. The CDR3 bases are TGTGCCAGCTCAACGACAGGGAGCTCTGGGGCCAACGTCCTGACTTTC. This sequence encodes CASSTTGSSGANVLTF.

This chain connects TRBV19 to TRBJ1-2, with D perhaps TRBD1 (5 bases). The V gene's germline CDR1 is LNHDA and CDR2 SQIVND (reference sequence). This CDR3 contains 13 residues. V was shortened by 5 bases and J by 11 bases, with 18 bases between the two germline ends. CDR3: CASSEAGRLGYTF. In nucleotides, the CDR3 is TGTGCCAGTAGTGAAGCGGGGCGCCTGGGATACACCTTC.

This chain joins TRBV6-6 and TRBJ2-7; 9 bases are shared with TRBD1. The ends lost 6 bases at V and 12 bases at J; junction bases unmatched: 18. CDR1 and CDR2 from the germline V gene are MNHNY and SVGAGI (reference sequence). The CDR3 consists of 15 residues. The CDR3: CASRPMGQGNPPWYF. Here the CDR3 DNA reads TGTGCCAGCAGACCGATGGGACAGGGAAATCCCCCCTGGTACTTC.

The rearrangement uses TRBV4-2 and TRBJ1-5; D is possibly TRBD1 (5 bases). The V end lost 0 bases, the J end lost 9 bases, and 6 bases lay between the germline ends. This CDR3 has 12 amino acids. In germline, CDR1 is LGHNA, CDR2 YNFKEQ. The CDR3 loop is CASSQDQGPQHF. The CDR3 DNA follows: TGTGCCAGCAGCCAAGATCAGGGGCCCCAGCATTTT.

The chain combines TRBV28 with TRBJ2-2, with TRBD2 matching over 8 bases. The CDR3 is made up of 16 amino acids. Germline lookup yields CDR1 MDHEN and CDR2 SYDVKM. The trim removed 3 bases at V and 1 base at J, leaving 4 bases unmatched. CDR3 loop: CASSFGGAGNTGELFF. DNA of the CDR3: TGTGCCAGCAGTTTCGGGGGGGCAGGGAACACCGGGGAGCTGTTTTTT.

The J gene is TRBJ2-1, the V gene TRBV27; TRBD2 aligns across 9 bases. Germline V gene lookup returns CDR1 MNHEY and CDR2 SMNVEV (reference sequence). This CDR3 region has 16 residues. J lost 4 bases, V lost 5 bases, and 9 bases had no gene match. The CDR3, as DNA: TGTGCCAGCAGTGAGCTTAGCGGGGGCAAATACAATGAGCAGTTCTTC. Amino acid sequence: CASSELSGGKYNEQFF.

The chain uses TRBV6-5 and TRBJ1-5; 8 nucleotides line up with TRBD1. The ends lost 6 bases at V and 2 bases at J; junction bases unmatched: 3. CDR3 length: 14 residues. Germline V gene sequence: CDR1 MNHEY, CDR2 SVGAGI. The CDR3 bases are TGTGCCAGCAGACCGGGACAGGGCAATCAGCCCCAGCATTTT. The encoded protein is CASRPGQGNQPQHF.

The CDR3 region is CASSIMGQGVGPQHF. CDR3 nucleotide sequence: TGTGCCAGTAGTATTATGGGACAGGGGGTCGGGCCCCAGCATTTT. This chain links TRBV19 with TRBJ1-5; 11 bases are a match to TRBD1. The germline CDR1 and CDR2 sequences are LNHDA and SQIVND (reference sequence). This CDR3 contains 15 residues. V shed 3 bases, J shed 9 bases, and the junction held 7 bases outside the gene matches. Full variable domain (missing parts from reference TRBV19 and TRBJ1-5): DGGITQSPKYLFRKEGQNVTLSCEQNLNHDAMYWYRQDPGQGLRLIYYSQIVNDFQKGDIAEGYSVSREKKESFPLTVTSAQKNPTAFYLCASSIMGQGVGPQHFGDGTRLSIL.

This rearrangement joins TRBV13 to TRBJ1-2; D call uncertain. The CDR3 loop spans 12 amino acids. Trimming pared 5 bases from V and 8 bases from J, leaving 12 bases between. Germline CDR1 and CDR2: PRHDT and FYEKMQ (reference sequence). The CDR3 loop reads CASSQTNWGYTF. The CDR3 DNA sequence: TGTGCCAGCAGCCAAACCAACTGGGGCTACACCTTC.

V usage is TRBV25-1 and J usage is TRBJ2-7; 9 nucleotides line up with TRBD1. The ends lost 6 bases at V and 2 bases at J; junction bases unmatched: 8. CDR3 length: 15 amino acids. Germline V CDR1 and CDR2: MGHDK, SYGVNS. CDR3 sequence (DNA): TGTGCCAGCAGCCCCGAGGGGACAGGGCCCTACGAGCAGTACTTC. Translating it yields CASSPEGTGPYEQYF.

J is TRBJ2-1 and V is TRBV7-2; D might be TRBD1 (8 bases). The CDR3 sequence is 18 residues long. V dropped 1 base and J dropped 6 bases, with 22 bases sitting between them. Germline lookup yields CDR1 SGHTA and CDR2 FQGNSA. The CDR3 loop is CASSLETGGGPLSNEQFF. CDR3 DNA: TGTGCCAGCAGCTTAGAAACAGGGGGAGGGCCTTTATCCAATGAGCAGTTCTTC.

The genes are TRBV6-5 and TRBJ2-7; D is uncertain. CDR1 is MNHEY and CDR2 is SVGAGI in the germline V gene. V lost 2 bases and J lost 3, with 14 bases in between. The CDR3 is 15 residues long. CDR3 coding DNA: TGTGCCAGCAGTTACGATGGCAGGTCTGTCTACGAGCAGTACTTC. Protein: CASSYDGRSVYEQYF.